A selection of T cell receptor beta chains follows, all from one sample in a study of neurological immune-mediated disorders. TCRdb re-analysed the 5' RACE reads in MiXCR, keeping a single row per CDR3 protein. This table holds some 30,000 distinct CDR3 sequences, more than 20% found once. Sequencing input: PBMCs. The receptor source for this set is a woman in her sixties in good health. Each CDR3 is given with its conserved first and last residue. D genes are given only for firm matches. Where a row states a size, it is once, few, many or the class of an expanded clone; other rows omit it.

>TRBD1|once|TRBJ1-5|TRBV5-1
CASSQGGTNQPQHF
TGCGCCAGCAGTCAGGGGGGTACCAATCAGCCCCAGCATTTT
>NA|many|TRBJ1-1|TRBV28
CASKRGGTTEAFF
TGTGCCAGCAAAAGGGGCGGGACCACTGAAGCTTTCTTT
>TRBD1|NA|TRBJ1-5|TRBV27
CASSFRQGANSNQPQHF
TGTGCCAGCAGTTTTCGGCAGGGGGCAAATAGCAATCAGCCCCAGCATTTT
>TRBD2|NA|TRBJ2-2|TRBV9
CASSPGGVRTGELFF
TGTGCCAGCAGCCCCGGGGGGGTTCGGACCGGGGAGCTGTTTTTT
>NA|NA|TRBJ2-2|TRBV28
CASVPSGRNAGELFF
TGTGCCAGCGTCCCTTCGGGCAGAAACGCCGGGGAGCTGTTTTTT
>TRBD2|NA|TRBJ2-1|TRBV5-1
CASRAWTSGDEQFF
TGCGCCAGCAGAGCCTGGACTAGCGGGGATGAGCAGTTCTTC
>NA|many|TRBJ2-3|TRBV7-3
CASSLTDTQYF
TGTGCCAGCAGCTTAACGGATACGCAGTATTTT
>NA|many|TRBJ1-1|TRBV3-1
CASSQAQGRDTEAFF
TGTGCCAGCAGCCAAGCCCAGGGGAGGGACACTGAAGCTTTCTTT
>TRBD2|many|TRBJ2-7|TRBV20-1
CSARDHKRGGHEQYF
TGCAGTGCTAGAGATCATAAGCGGGGGGGCCACGAGCAGTACTTC
>TRBD1|many|TRBJ1-1|TRBV6-6
CASSYGRGLTEAFF
TGTGCCAGCAGTTACGGCAGGGGGCTAACTGAAGCTTTCTTT
>NA|many|TRBJ1-6|TRBV4-2
CASSLRAGKNSPLHF
TGTGCCAGCAGCCTGCGAGCAGGGAAAAATTCACCCCTCCACTTT
>NA|NA|TRBJ2-5|TRBV12-3/TRBV12-4
CASSLLVGTGQETQYF
TGTGCCAGCAGTTTACTTGTCGGGACCGGCCAAGAGACCCAGTACTTC
>NA|many|TRBJ1-2|TRBV13
CASSHASNYGYTF
TGTGCCAGCAGCCACGCTTCTAACTATGGCTACACCTTC
>NA|many|TRBJ1-1|TRBV5-1
CASSPQMNTEAFF
TGCGCCAGCAGCCCCCAGATGAACACTGAAGCTTTCTTT
>NA|NA|TRBJ2-5|TRBV5-1
CASSSVGTQYF
TGCGCCAGCAGCTCCGTGGGGACCCAATACTTC
>NA|many|TRBJ2-1|TRBV20-1
CRAALRQDNEQFF
TGCAGGGCCGCTTTAAGACAGGACAATGAGCAGTTCTTC
>NA|once|TRBJ2-1|TRBV7-2
CASSPRGPSYNEQFF
TGTGCCAGCAGCCCGCGGGGGCCCTCCTACAATGAGCAGTTCTTC
>NA|NA|TRBJ2-7|TRBV6-1
CASRGRTYSYEQYF
TGTGCCAGCAGGGGCAGGACCTATTCCTACGAGCAGTACTTC
>TRBD2|many|TRBJ2-5|TRBV20-1
CSADLAGTEETQYF
TGCAGTGCGGACCTAGCGGGAACTGAAGAGACCCAGTACTTC
>NA|many|TRBJ1-3|TRBV10-3
CATGAYVPGNTIYF
TGTGCCACGGGGGCGTACGTACCTGGAAACACCATATATTTT
>TRBD1|NA|TRBJ2-7|TRBV20-1
CSARAGTGRSPATSEQYF
TGCAGTGCTAGAGCGGGGACAGGTCGATCACCGGCTACGTCGGAGCAGTACTTC
>TRBD2|many|TRBJ2-1|TRBV24-1
CATSDTLAGGRNEQFF
TGTGCCACCAGTGACACTCTAGCGGGGGGGAGGAATGAGCAGTTCTTC
>NA|many|TRBJ2-3|TRBV5-1
CASSLERSPDTQYF
TGCGCCAGCAGCTTGGAACGGAGTCCAGATACGCAGTATTTT
>TRBD2|many|TRBJ2-2|TRBV6-2/TRBV6-3
CASSGRAVRTGELFF
TGTGCCAGCAGTGGGAGGGCAGTACGCACCGGGGAGCTGTTTTTT
>NA|many|TRBJ2-2|TRBV6-5
CASSYSGGWGTGELFF
TGTGCCAGCAGTTACTCTGGGGGGTGGGGCACCGGGGAGCTGTTTTTT
>TRBD1|many|TRBJ1-2|TRBV6-6
CASSYTTGFYGYTF
TGTGCCAGCAGTTACACGACAGGGTTCTATGGCTACACCTTC
>NA|many|TRBJ2-5|TRBV5-1
CASSLLGGAMETQYF
TGCGCCAGCAGCTTATTAGGGGGGGCGATGGAGACCCAGTACTTC
>TRBD1|few|TRBJ1-2|TRBV9
CASSVGGGEDGYTF
TGTGCCAGCAGCGTAGGAGGGGGCGAAGATGGCTACACCTTC
>NA|many|TRBJ1-2|TRBV14
CASSPGTYGYTF
TGTGCCAGCAGCCCGGGGACCTATGGCTACACCTTC
>NA|many|TRBJ2-5|TRBV5-1
CASSRDGQETQYF
TGCGCCAGCAGCAGGGACGGACAAGAGACCCAGTACTTC
>NA|many|TRBJ2-2|TRBV7-9
CASRDGSGELFF
TGTGCCAGCAGGGACGGGTCCGGGGAGCTGTTTTTT
>NA|few|TRBJ2-7|TRBV28
CASSEPGTQRQYF
TGTGCCAGCAGCGAACCCGGGACCCAACGGCAGTACTTC
>NA|many|TRBJ1-2|TRBV3-1
CASSQDLGVRAGYTF
TGTGCCAGCAGCCAAGATCTTGGAGTCAGGGCCGGCTACACCTTC
>NA|many|TRBJ1-3|TRBV29-1
CSVPGLAGNTIYF
TGCAGCGTTCCAGGACTTGCTGGAAACACCATATATTTT
>TRBD1|many|TRBJ2-5|TRBV4-3
CASSQDLGGTGQETQYF
TGCGCCAGCAGCCAAGATTTAGGCGGGACAGGACAAGAGACCCAGTACTTC
>NA|many|TRBJ2-4|TRBV20-1
CSASADPVRGNIQYF
TGCAGTGCTAGCGCGGACCCCGTTAGGGGAAACATTCAGTACTTC
>NA|many|TRBJ2-3|TRBV28
CASSRSEGTQYF
TGTGCCAGCAGCCGCTCAGAGGGTACGCAGTATTTT
>NA|many|TRBJ2-3|TRBV5-6
CASSHLRDRATDTQYF
TGTGCCAGCAGCCACCTCCGGGACCGAGCCACAGATACGCAGTATTTT
>NA|many|TRBJ1-5|TRBV7-9
CASSPKGQPQHF
TGTGCCAGCAGCCCCAAAGGTCAGCCCCAGCATTTT
>NA|many|TRBJ1-1|TRBV2
CASSERRVTEAFF
TGTGCCAGCAGTGAACGCAGGGTGACTGAAGCTTTCTTT
>NA|few|TRBJ2-5|TRBV10-3
CAISESEWETQYF
TGTGCCATCAGTGAGTCGGAGTGGGAGACCCAGTACTTC
>NA|many|TRBJ2-7|TRBV7-9
CASSPDTRTYEQYF
TGTGCCAGCAGCCCAGACACCAGGACCTACGAGCAGTACTTC
>NA|many|TRBJ1-2|TRBV29-1
CSVGTGSYGYTF
TGCAGCGTTGGTACAGGGTCCTATGGCTACACCTTC
>TRBD2|many|TRBJ2-5|TRBV7-2
CASSFQGSGGQETQYF
TGTGCCAGCAGCTTCCAAGGGAGCGGGGGGCAAGAGACCCAGTACTTC
>NA|many|TRBJ2-3|TRBV5-1
CASSLDVGITDTQYF
TGCGCCAGCAGCTTGGACGTAGGAATCACAGATACGCAGTATTTT
>TRBD2|many|TRBJ2-1|TRBV7-2
CASSLMSSGGVEQFF
TGTGCCAGCAGCTTAATGAGTAGCGGGGGGGTTGAGCAGTTCTTC
>NA|many|TRBJ1-4|TRBV20-1
CSAVVGSNEKLFF
TGCAGTGCCGTAGTCGGGAGTAATGAAAAACTGTTTTTT
>NA|NA|TRBJ2-5|TRBV5-1
CANSLMTAQETQYF
TGCGCCAACAGCTTGATGACAGCCCAAGAGACCCAGTACTTC
>TRBD1|NA|TRBJ2-5|TRBV5-4
CASSLTGAQETQYF
TGTGCCAGCAGCTTGACAGGGGCGCAAGAGACCCAGTACTTC
>NA|NA|TRBJ2-3|TRBV4-3
CASSRVSGQDTQYF
TGCGCCAGCAGCCGAGTCAGTGGGCAGGATACGCAGTATTTT
>TRBD2|NA|TRBJ2-7|TRBV3-1
CVSSHSGDSYEKYF
TGTGTCAGCAGCCATAGCGGGGACTCCTACGAGAAGTACTTC
>TRBD2|NA|TRBJ2-3|TRBV4-3
CASSQDPQPTSGGHTDTQYF
TGCGCCAGCAGCCAAGATCCCCAACCGACTAGCGGGGGACACACAGATACGCAGTATTTT
>NA|NA|TRBJ2-7|TRBV4-2
CASSQSTDRTYEQYF
TGTGCCAGCAGCCAATCCACGGACAGAACCTACGAGCAGTACTTC